This TCR beta chain is from a study of cytotoxic CD8 clonotypes in ibrutinib-treated CLL. On the study more broadly: The study recorded mean values of approximately 260,000 productive templates and under 100,000 productive rearrangements per sample. Study outcomes and limitations: Different sampling times were used for sustained-remission and progressing patients.

A word on this clone: As yet, its antigen is unknown.

Generated by immunoSEQ multiplex PCR, the TCRdb table keeps only in-frame clones and is missing some. Among hundreds of thousands of clones listed, roughly three quarters were seen once. This CDR3 has 13 amino acids. V lost 5 bases to trimming and J lost 0 bases, with 8 bases between them. Germline V gene lookup returns CDR1 SNHLY and CDR2 FYNNEI. The source is a human donor with chronic lymphocytic leukemia. J is TRBJ2-7 and V is TRBV2; maybe TRBD2 (5 bases). The sample here was PBMCs, taken after 12 months of ibrutinib treatment. The CDR3 DNA sequence: TGTGCCAGCAGTTCGGGGTTCTCCTACGAGCAGTACTTC. Translated: CASSSGFSYEQYF.